This T cell receptor (beta chain) was profiled in a study of Ad26.COV2.S vaccination and SARS-CoV-2 variants. The table came from immunoSEQ multiplex PCR; TCRdb's copy has only in-frame clones and leaves some out. The table lists 450,000 to 550,000 clones, 89% of them singletons. Regarding the study as a whole: While placebo recipients had lower spike-specific TCR breadth, vaccine recipients had more. Total T cell responses were possibly underestimated by TCR breadth and depth analyses.

A single count supports this clone. Its antigen is unidentified. Other DNA sequences of this sample code for an identical CDR3. Germline V gene lookup returns CDR1 MNHEY and CDR2 SMNVEV (reference sequence). The CDR3 is 13 amino acids. Trimming removed 3 bases from V and 5 bases from J, with 10 bases in between. Treatment described: some 19 received Ad26.COV2.S at low or high dose, single or two shots; several received placebo; per-sample allocation not given. At day 63 after the first vaccine or placebo injection, samples were drawn. It was an adult aged 18-55 years in Boston who was the donor. The source was peripheral blood, collected in a trial of Ad26.COV2.S vaccine versus placebo. This sequence joins TRBV27 and TRBJ1-2, with D perhaps matching TRBD1 (6 bases). The receptor was derived from a person between 18 and 60 years old who received the Ad26.COV2.S COVID-19 vaccine or a placebo. This chain's CDR3 is CASSLNRGYGYTF. The CDR3 region has the DNA TGTGCCAGCAGTTTGAATAGGGGGTATGGCTACACCTTC.